Listed here are 20 T cell receptor beta chains from one sample, sequenced in a study of blood T cells in healthy people across ages. It was with a sample-barcoded 5' primer and a J-beta primer mix that a second PCR of about 6 to 12 cycles was run. One entry per CDR3 protein results from TCRdb running MiXCR on the 5' RACE reads. The table lists about 580,000 distinct CDR3 sequences, less than 60% of them singletons, with about 22% in the top ten. What was sequenced was blood. These TCRs come from a man older than 75 in good health.

The chain recombines TRBV20-1 with TRBJ1-6, with 7 bases that match TRBD1. This CDR3 has 15 amino acids. Germline assignment: CDR1 DFQATT and CDR2 SNEGSKA (reference sequence). Germline trimming cut 0 bases from V and 8 bases from J; bases unmatched to any gene: 7. CDR3 nucleotides: TGCAGTGCTAGAGATGGAAGAGGGGGCCATTCACCCCTCCACTTT. It is translated as CSARDGRGGHSPLHF.

The J gene is TRBJ2-7, the V gene TRBV6-6; D might be TRBD1 (5 bases). Trimming took 8 bases from V and 2 from J, leaving 19 bases between them. Germline lookup yields CDR1 MNHNY and CDR2 SVGAGI (reference sequence). The CDR3 sequence is 15 residues long. CDR3 sequence: CASGSGRVFTYEQYF. DNA of the CDR3: TGTGCCAGCGGCTCGGGCAGGGTTTTTACCTACGAGCAGTACTTC.

CDR3 region: CASSSRQGDNEQFF. CDR3 nucleotide sequence: TGTGCCAGCAGTTCCCGACAGGGGGACAATGAGCAGTTCTTC. The chain uses TRBV28 and TRBJ2-1; 9 positions match TRBD1. The CDR3 has 14 residues. The ends lost 4 bases at V and 5 bases at J; junction bases unmatched: 3. The V gene's germline CDR1 is MDHEN and CDR2 SYDVKM.

This clonotype was detected many times. The chain uses TRBV6-6 and TRBJ2-7, with a tentative D call TRBD1 (5 bases). The CDR3 covers 15 residues. The germline gives CDR1 MNHNY, CDR2 SVGAGI (reference sequence). V dropped 2 bases and J dropped 2 bases, with 13 bases sitting between them. The CDR3 loop reads CASSYRGELTYEQYF. CDR3 DNA: TGTGCCAGCAGTTACAGGGGCGAATTAACCTACGAGCAGTACTTC.

The V call is TRBV4-3, the J call TRBJ1-2, with a weak D call TRBD1 (6 bases). The germline CDR1 and CDR2 sequences are LGHNA and YSLEER. The CDR3 loop spans 15 amino acids. V lost 0 bases, J lost 5 bases, and 13 bases lay in between. The CDR3 sequence: CASSQDRGLRYGYTF. The CDR3 bases are TGCGCCAGCAGCCAAGATCGGGGGCTGCGGTATGGCTACACCTTC.

In regard to this clonotype: A clone one base away is much larger, so this may be a read error. The chain has TRBV6-6 and TRBJ1-5, with 8 bases that match TRBD1. V lost 0 bases to trimming and J lost 7 bases; unmatched junction nucleotides: 5. In germline, CDR1 is MNHNY, CDR2 SVGAGI (reference sequence). The CDR3 loop spans 15 amino acids. The CDR3 loop reads CASSYSDREGQPQHF. The CDR3 DNA reads as TGTGCCAGCAGTTACTCGGACAGGGAGGGGCAGCCCCAGCATTTT.

Note on this clonotype: A much larger clone sits a single nucleotide away, making a read error possible. The rearrangement links TRBV6-1 to TRBJ2-7; 14 nucleotides agree with TRBD2. This CDR3 has 17 residues. Germline lookup yields CDR1 MNHNS and CDR2 SASEGT. After removal of 9 bases from V and 7 bases from J, the junction contained 17 bases not matched to a gene. The CDR3 protein is CASKLTGGLAGDNEQYF. The CDR3 bases are TGTGCCAGTAAACTTACGGGGGGACTAGCGGGAGACAATGAGCAGTACTTC.

The chain combines TRBV15 with TRBJ2-7, with 8 bases that match TRBD2. Germline CDR1 is LNHNV and CDR2 is YYDKDF (reference sequence). The CDR3 runs to 14 residues. With 0 bases clipped from V and 4 bases from J, the junction kept 2 bases outside the gene matches. The DNA for the CDR3 is TGTGCCACCAGCAGAGAGGGACTAGTGTACGAGCAGTACTTC. This gives the protein CATSREGLVYEQYF. The variable domain in full, with the rest retrieved from reference TRBV15 and TRBJ2-7, is DAMVIQNPRYQVTQFGKPVTLSCSQTLNHNVMYWYQQKSSQAPKLLFHYYDKDFNNEADTPDNFQSRRPNTSFCFLDIRSPGLGDTAMYLCATSREGLVYEQYFGPGTRLTVT.

This clonotype was picked up a small number of times. The chain combines TRBV29-1 with TRBJ2-5; D is undetermined. V lost 4 bases, J lost 4 bases, and 13 bases lay in between. The CDR3 is 13 amino acids. The V gene's germline CDR1 is SQVTM and CDR2 ANQGSEA. CDR3 protein: CSVGMANGETQYF. In nucleotides, the CDR3 is TGCAGCGTTGGGATGGCTAATGGAGAGACCCAGTACTTC.

This clonotype was found many times. V gene TRBV7-9 combines with J gene TRBJ2-1, with a tentative D call TRBD2 (6 bases). Germline CDR1 SEHNR, CDR2 FQNEAQ (reference sequence). Trimming took 0 bases from V and 0 from J, leaving 18 bases between them. The CDR3 has 19 residues. The chain's CDR3 is CASSLAASVRASSYNEQFF. CDR3 nucleotides: TGTGCCAGCAGCTTAGCGGCTAGCGTACGCGCTAGCTCCTACAATGAGCAGTTCTTC.

The chain couples TRBV28 to TRBJ2-3; 11 bases agree with TRBD1. From germline, CDR1 is MDHEN and CDR2 SYDVKM. The CDR3 spans 15 residues. The V and J ends lost 6 bases and 5 bases, in that order; junction bases with no gene match: 7. The CDR3 DNA reads as TGTGCCAGCAGCTACGGGACAGGGGGAATAGATACGCAGTATTTT. This gives the protein CASSYGTGGIDTQYF.

This chain links TRBV27 with TRBJ2-7; D perhaps matches TRBD1 (6 bases). Germline values: CDR1 MNHEY, CDR2 SMNVEV (reference sequence). The CDR3 totals 17 residues. V lost 7 bases to trimming and J lost 2 bases, with 24 bases between them. The CDR3 bases are TGTGCCAGCACCAAAAACATGGCGACAGGACGAGCCTACGAGCAGTACTTC. Its protein is CASTKNMATGRAYEQYF.

This chain connects TRBV20-1 to TRBJ1-1; tentatively, D is TRBD1 (5 bases). Germline CDR1 DFQATT, CDR2 SNEGSKA (reference sequence). V lost 3 bases, J lost 1 base, and 12 bases lay in between. The CDR3 is 14 residues long. In nucleotides, the CDR3 is TGCAGTGCTAGCCACACGACAGAGAACACTGAAGCTTTCTTT. Protein product: CSASHTTENTEAFF.

The chain is built from TRBV6-2 or TRBV6-3 and TRBJ2-6; TRBD1 matches 9 bases. The V gene's germline CDR1 is MNHEY and CDR2 SVGEGT. The CDR3 runs to 19 residues. Trimming removed 4 bases from V and 0 bases from J; junction bases left unmatched: 10. This CDR3 is CASSSHRDRVYSGANVLTF. The CDR3 region has the DNA TGTGCCAGCAGTTCCCACCGGGACAGGGTTTACTCTGGGGCCAACGTCCTGACTTTC.

CDR3 loop: CASSQDPTNLNEQFF. The CDR3 nucleotides read TGCGCCAGCAGCCAAGATCCGACTAATCTCAATGAGCAGTTCTTC. This chain joins TRBV4-1 and TRBJ2-1; D might be TRBD2 (5 bases). This CDR3 spans 15 amino acids. Per the germline V gene, CDR1 is MGHRA and CDR2 is YSYEKL. The V end was cut by 0 bases, the J end by 6 bases, with 12 bases between.

The genes are TRBV10-3 and TRBJ2-7; no clear D. The DNA end is a closer match to TRBJ2-5, so the J assignment may be wrong. The CDR3 contains 12 residues. Per germline, CDR1 ENHRY and CDR2 SYGVKD. The CDR3 loop is CASADQEETQYF. Written as DNA, the CDR3 is TGTGCCAGCGCGGATCAGGAGGAGACCCAGTACTTC.

The genes are TRBV12-3 or TRBV12-4 and TRBJ2-4; D is perhaps TRBD2 (7 bases). The CDR3 consists of 15 residues. Trimming stripped 4 bases from V and 9 bases from J, with 19 bases between. The CDR3 DNA is TGTGCCAGCAGTTCCCAGACGGGGGGCTGGGGCATTCAGTACTTC. Translated: CASSSQTGGWGIQYF.

The chain employs TRBV5-1 and TRBJ2-1, with TRBD2 as a possible D gene (6 bases). CDR1 and CDR2 from the germline V gene are SGHRS and YFSETQ. Trimming took 4 bases from V and 3 from J, leaving 14 bases between them. CDR3 length: 15 residues. The CDR3 sequence is CASSISGTVYNEQFF. CDR3 bases: TGCGCCAGCAGCATCTCCGGGACTGTCTACAATGAGCAGTTCTTC.

The chain carries TRBV20-1 and TRBJ2-3, with D possibly TRBD1 on 5 matching bases. This CDR3 has 15 amino acids. Trimming took 0 bases from V and 3 from J, leaving 13 bases between them. The V gene's germline CDR1 is DFQATT and CDR2 SNEGSKA (reference sequence). The CDR3 is CSARDPGRGTDTQYF. The CDR3 nucleotides are TGCAGTGCTAGAGATCCCGGAAGGGGTACAGATACGCAGTATTTT.

V usage is TRBV20-1 and J usage is TRBJ2-1, with TRBD1 matching over 7 bases. Germline V gives CDR1 DFQATT, CDR2 SNEGSKA (reference sequence). The CDR3 runs 14 residues. The CDR3 reads CRAEYRGSLNEQFF. The CDR3 coding sequence is TGCAGGGCTGAATACAGGGGCAGCCTCAATGAGCAGTTCTTC.